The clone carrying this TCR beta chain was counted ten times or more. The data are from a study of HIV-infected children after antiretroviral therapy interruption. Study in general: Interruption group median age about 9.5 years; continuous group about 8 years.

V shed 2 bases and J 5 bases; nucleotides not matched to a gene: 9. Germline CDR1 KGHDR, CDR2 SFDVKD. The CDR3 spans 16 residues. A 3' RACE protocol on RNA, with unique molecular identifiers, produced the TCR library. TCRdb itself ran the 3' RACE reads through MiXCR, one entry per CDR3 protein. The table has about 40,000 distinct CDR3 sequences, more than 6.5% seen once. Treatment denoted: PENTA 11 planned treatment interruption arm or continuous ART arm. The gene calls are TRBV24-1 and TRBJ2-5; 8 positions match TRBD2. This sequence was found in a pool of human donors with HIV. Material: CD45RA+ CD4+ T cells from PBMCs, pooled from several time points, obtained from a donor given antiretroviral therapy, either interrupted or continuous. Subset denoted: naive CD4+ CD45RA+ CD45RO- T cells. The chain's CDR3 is CATSDSGLARGETQYF. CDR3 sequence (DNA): TGTGCCACCAGTGATTCTGGACTAGCACGAGGGGAGACCCAGTACTTC.